The next 22 T cell receptor beta chains were all read from a single sample in a study of blood T cells in healthy people across ages. The second PCR ran about 6 to 12 cycles with a sample-barcoded 5' primer and J-beta primers. TCRdb re-called the 5' RACE reads through MiXCR, storing one row per CDR3 protein. The repertoire holds 1.8 million or so distinct CDR3 sequences, roughly two fifths seen once, with around 23% in the top ten. Sequencing used blood. The source is a human donor in good health.

The chain links TRBV30 to TRBJ2-4; unclear D gene. The J call is uncertain, as TRBJ2-7 better fits the DNA end. The CDR3 runs to 13 residues. Germline-derived CDR1 and CDR2 are GTSNPN and SVGIG (reference sequence). The CDR3 nucleotides read TGTGCCTGGAGTTTAAACAGAAACTACGAGCAGTACTTC. It yields the protein CAWSLNRNYEQYF.

The chain employs TRBV4-3 and TRBJ1-5; 9 nucleotides match TRBD1. The V and J ends lost 4 bases and 3 bases, in that order; junction bases with no gene match: 4. Germline-derived CDR1 and CDR2 are LGHNA and YSLEER. This CDR3 is built from 15 residues. The CDR3 here is CASSRGTGFNQPQHF. The DNA of the CDR3 is TGCGCCAGCAGCCGAGGGACAGGGTTCAATCAGCCCCAGCATTTT.

In its sample, this clonotype was seen a few times. The chain uses TRBV4-1 and TRBJ2-7; 8 bases line up with TRBD1. CDR3 size: 13 residues. V dropped 4 bases and J dropped 8; count of bases not matched to a gene: 7. CDR1 and CDR2 (germline): MGHRA, YSYEKL. CDR3 nucleotides: TGCGCCAGCAGCCGCTTAGCAGGGGGCAAGCAGTACTTC. Its translation: CASSRLAGGKQYF.

The chain is built from TRBV12-3 or TRBV12-4 and TRBJ1-1; D possibly corresponds to TRBD1 (6 bases). This CDR3 contains 14 residues. The V end lost 2 bases, the J end lost 8 bases, and 15 bases lay between the germline ends. The CDR3 coding sequence is TGTGCCAGCAGTTTATCGAGGGGGTTCGGGGAAGCTTTCTTT. Its translation: CASSLSRGFGEAFF.

This clonotype has only a few counts. The V gene is TRBV3-1, the J gene TRBJ2-3; D possibly corresponds to TRBD1 (5 bases). Deletions cut 0 bases from V and 0 bases from J, with 7 bases between. The CDR3 contains 15 residues. Germline V gene data show CDR1 as LGHDT and CDR2 as YNNKEL (reference sequence). CDR3 sequence reads: CASSQDGASTDTQYF. The CDR3 coding sequence is TGTGCCAGCAGCCAAGATGGGGCTAGCACAGATACGCAGTATTTT.

Note on this clonotype: This clone may be a read error of a much larger clone one base away. V usage is TRBV12-3 or TRBV12-4 and J usage is TRBJ2-7; D tentatively fits TRBD1 or TRBD2 (5 bases each). Near its end, the DNA agrees better with TRBJ2-5, so the J call may be wrong. This CDR3 has 15 residues. CDR3 DNA: TGTGCCAGCAGTTTGTACCAGGGAGAGTCGGGGACCCAGTACTTC. It codes for CASSLYQGESGTQYF.

At least ten counts were recorded for this clonotype. The CDR3 sequence: CASSQDRGSGGYEQYF. In nucleotides, the CDR3 is TGTGCCAGCAGCCAAGATCGTGGGAGCGGGGGATACGAGCAGTACTTC. The chain is built from TRBV4-2 and TRBJ2-7; 8 bases align to TRBD2. Germline CDR1 reads LGHNA; CDR2 reads YNFKEQ. The CDR3 is 16 residues long. The J segment lost 4 bases and the V segment lost 0 bases, leaving 8 bases of the junction unmatched.

The gene calls are TRBV4-2 and TRBJ1-2; TRBD1 matches at 7 bases. Losses at the gene ends were 1 base for V and 0 bases for J; bases not matched to a gene: 5. Germline CDR1 is LGHNA and CDR2 is YNFKEQ. The CDR3 extends over 16 amino acids. CDR3 bases: TGTGCCAGCAGCCAAGGTCGGGACAGAACTAACTATGGCTACACCTTC. It is translated as CASSQGRDRTNYGYTF.

The table lists this clonotype with a few counts. The chain uses TRBV7-2 and TRBJ2-6; weak D call: TRBD2 (6 bases). The CDR3 has 16 residues. The germline V gene encodes CDR1 SGHTA and CDR2 FQGNSA. V was cut by 5 bases and J by 0 bases, with 11 bases left in between. The CDR3 DNA follows: TGTGCCAGCAGCGGGGGGTTTTACTCTGGGGCCAACGTCCTGACTTTC. Amino acids: CASSGGFYSGANVLTF.

The J gene is TRBJ2-7, the V gene TRBV4-3; D may be TRBD1 (5 bases). Germline loops: CDR1 LGHNA, CDR2 YSLEER. V lost 0 bases, J lost 0 bases, and 12 bases lay in between. CDR3 length: 16 residues. The CDR3: CASSQDGARASYEQYF. CDR3 in DNA: TGCGCCAGCAGCCAAGATGGGGCCCGAGCCTCCTACGAGCAGTACTTC.

This chain links TRBV6-1 with TRBJ2-5; 7 positions match TRBD1. This CDR3 is 16 amino acids long. Germline CDR1 reads MNHNS; CDR2 reads SASEGT. After removal of 4 bases from V and 5 bases from J, the junction contained 13 bases not matched to a gene. CDR3 protein: CASSGRHTGEWETQYF. The CDR3 coding sequence is TGTGCCAGCAGTGGAAGACATACAGGGGAGTGGGAGACCCAGTACTTC.

V and J are TRBV5-1 and TRBJ2-1; unclear D gene. Germline V gene sequence: CDR1 SGHRS, CDR2 YFSETQ. Trimming cost V 0 bases and J 10 bases, with 11 bases left between them. The CDR3 sequence is 13 residues long. Written as DNA, the CDR3 is TGCGCCAGCAGCTTGGTGAGACTCCCGGAGCAGTTCTTC. Its translation: CASSLVRLPEQFF.

In this sample, this clonotype turned up a few times. The chain employs TRBV13 and TRBJ2-6; no definite D call. This CDR3 has 11 residues. Germline loops: CDR1 PRHDT, CDR2 FYEKMQ (reference sequence). Deletions cut 5 bases from V and 11 bases from J, with 7 bases between. CDR3 loop: CASSPGDVLTF. CDR3 bases: TGTGCCAGCAGCCCCGGCGACGTCCTGACTTTC.

A remark on this clonotype: One end of the junction fails to match germline, which may point to a read error. This sequence joins TRBV2 and TRBJ1-2; D unresolved. The CDR3 loop spans 14 amino acids. Germline CDR1 and CDR2: SNHLY and FYNNEI. The CDR3 region is CASSDTLIGYDYTF. The DNA of the CDR3 is TGTGCCAGCAGTGACACCTTAATCGGCTATGACTACACCTTC.

The chain is built from TRBV10-3 and TRBJ2-3, with TRBD2 matching over 12 bases. The CDR3 is 15 amino acids. Trimming removed 9 bases from V and 0 bases from J; junction bases left unmatched: 4. Germline loops: CDR1 ENHRY, CDR2 SYGVKD. CDR3 region: CAIRTSGDSTDTQYF. CDR3 nucleotide sequence: TGTGCCATTCGGACTAGCGGGGATAGCACAGATACGCAGTATTTT.

The gene calls are TRBV20-1 and TRBJ2-7; 7 bases match TRBD1. CDR3 size: 12 residues. The germline gives CDR1 DFQATT, CDR2 SNEGSKA (reference sequence). As DNA, the CDR3 is TGCAGCGCGACAGGGAATGCCTACGAGCAGTACTTC. Encoded protein: CSATGNAYEQYF.

The rearrangement links TRBV4-2 to TRBJ2-2; D remains ambiguous. V was trimmed by 4 bases and J by 6 bases, leaving 12 bases between them. Germline CDR1 LGHNA, CDR2 YNFKEQ. The CDR3 has 14 residues. In DNA, the CDR3 is TGTGCCAGCAGCCGGGCCACTCCTCCCGGGGAGCTGTTTTTT. Translating gives CASSRATPPGELFF.

This clonotype was seen a handful of times. The rearrangement links TRBV25-1 to TRBJ2-1; D is unclear. The germline gives CDR1 MGHDK, CDR2 SYGVNS. The CDR3 has 16 residues. V was cut by 3 bases and J by 0 bases, with 12 bases left in between. CDR3 bases: TGTGCCAGCAGTGATCCTTCCGGAAGCTCCTACAATGAGCAGTTCTTC. It codes for CASSDPSGSSYNEQFF.

This clonotype was observed a handful of times. The rearrangement uses TRBV9 and TRBJ2-1, with D tentatively TRBD1 (6 bases). CDR3 length: 16 residues. Trimming removed 0 bases from V and 3 bases from J, with 13 bases in between. Per germline, CDR1 SGDLS and CDR2 YYNGEE. CDR3 nucleotide sequence: TGTGCCAGCAGCGTAGGGGGGCATGAAGTCTACAATGAGCAGTTCTTC. Protein sequence: CASSVGGHEVYNEQFF.

The rearrangement joins TRBV18 to TRBJ1-1, with 8 bases fitting TRBD1. The CDR3 consists of 15 residues. With V trimmed by 3 bases and J by 1 base, 4 bases remained unmatched. Germline V gives CDR1 KGHSH, CDR2 LQKENI. Written as DNA, the CDR3 is TGTGCCAGCTCACCCAGGGACAGGCCGAACACTGAAGCTTTCTTT. Encoded protein: CASSPRDRPNTEAFF.

The chain carries TRBV5-5 and TRBJ2-3, with TRBD2 matching over 11 bases. This CDR3 comprises 16 residues. J was trimmed by 5 bases and V by 4 bases; bases with no gene match: 9. Germline V lookup: CDR1 SGHKS, CDR2 YYEKEE (reference sequence). The CDR3 loop reads CASSGISGGAGDTQYF. CDR3 in DNA: TGTGCCAGCAGCGGAATTAGCGGGGGGGCCGGAGATACGCAGTATTTT. The full variable domain, its missing parts supplied by reference TRBV5-5 and TRBJ2-3, is DAGVTQSPTHLIKTRGQQVTLRCSPISGHKSVSWYQQVLGQGPQFIFQYYEKEERGRGNFPDRFSARQFPNYSSELNVNALLLGDSALYLCASSGISGGAGDTQYFGPGTRLTVL.

This clonotype was seen only once. The junction departs from the called germline gene at one end, perhaps through a read error. This chain joins TRBV12-3 or TRBV12-4 and TRBJ1-5; no clear D. The CDR3 is made up of 13 amino acids. In DNA form, the CDR3 reads TGTGTCAGCAGTTACGGGTTGGGTCAGCCCCAGCATTTT. The encoded protein is CVSSYGLGQPQHF.